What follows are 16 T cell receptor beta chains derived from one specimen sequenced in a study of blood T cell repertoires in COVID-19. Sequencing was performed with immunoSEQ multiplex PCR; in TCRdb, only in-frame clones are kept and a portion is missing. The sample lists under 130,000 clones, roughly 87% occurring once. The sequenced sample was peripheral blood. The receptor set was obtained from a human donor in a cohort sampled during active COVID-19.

The CDR3 nucleotides read TGTGCCAGCAGCCAAGTTTTTGGGGAGGGGCCCGCCTCTGGAAACACCATATATTTT. This translates into CASSQVFGEGPASGNTIYF. V usage is TRBV3-1 (or the pseudogene TRBV3-2) and J usage is TRBJ1-3, with TRBD1 as a possible D gene (5 bases). The CDR3 length is 19 residues. Germline V gives CDR1 LGHDT, CDR2 YNNKEL (reference sequence). V gave up 1 base and J gave up 0 bases, with 19 bases separating them.

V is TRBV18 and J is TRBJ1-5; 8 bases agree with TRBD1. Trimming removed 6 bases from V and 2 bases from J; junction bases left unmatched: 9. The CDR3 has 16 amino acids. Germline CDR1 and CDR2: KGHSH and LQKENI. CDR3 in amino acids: CASSPDRGEGNQPQHF. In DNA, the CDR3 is TGTGCCAGCTCTCCCGACAGGGGCGAAGGCAATCAGCCCCAGCATTTT.

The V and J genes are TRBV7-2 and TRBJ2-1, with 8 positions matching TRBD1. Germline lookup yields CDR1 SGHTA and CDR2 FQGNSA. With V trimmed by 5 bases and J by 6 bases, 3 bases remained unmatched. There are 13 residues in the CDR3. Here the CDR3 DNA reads TGTGCCAGCAGCGATGGACAGGGCAATGAGCAGTTCTTC. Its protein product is CASSDGQGNEQFF. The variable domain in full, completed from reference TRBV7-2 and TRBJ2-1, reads GAGVSQSPSNKVTEKGKDVELRCDPISGHTALYWYRQSLGQGLEFLIYFQGNSAPDKSGLPSDRFSAERTGGSVSTLTIQRTQQEDSAVYLCASSDGQGNEQFFGPGTRLTVL.

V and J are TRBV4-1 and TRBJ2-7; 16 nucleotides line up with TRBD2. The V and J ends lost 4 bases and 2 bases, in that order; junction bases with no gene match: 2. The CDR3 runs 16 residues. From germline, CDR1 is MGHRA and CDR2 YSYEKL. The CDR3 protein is CASSPGLAGGPYEQYF. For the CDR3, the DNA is TGCGCCAGCAGCCCGGGACTAGCGGGAGGGCCCTACGAGCAGTACTTC.

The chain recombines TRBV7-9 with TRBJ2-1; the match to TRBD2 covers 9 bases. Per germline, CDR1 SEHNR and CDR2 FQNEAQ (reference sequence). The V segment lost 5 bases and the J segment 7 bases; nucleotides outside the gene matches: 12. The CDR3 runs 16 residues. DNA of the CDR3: TGTGCCAGCAGCCCCCTTTTAGCGGGGGCCCTAAATGAGCAGTTCTTC. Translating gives CASSPLLAGALNEQFF.

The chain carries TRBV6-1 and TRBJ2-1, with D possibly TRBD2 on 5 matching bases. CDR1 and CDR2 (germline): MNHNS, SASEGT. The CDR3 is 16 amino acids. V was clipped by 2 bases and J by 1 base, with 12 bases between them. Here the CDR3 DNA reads TGTGCCAGCAGTGAATTTGAGGGAATATCCTACAATGAGCAGTTCTTC. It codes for CASSEFEGISYNEQFF.

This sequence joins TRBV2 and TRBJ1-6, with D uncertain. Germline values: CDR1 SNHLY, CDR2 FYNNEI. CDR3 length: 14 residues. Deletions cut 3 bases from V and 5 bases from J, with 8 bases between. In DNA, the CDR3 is TGTGCCAGCAGTGAGAGGAGCAATAATTCACCCCTCCACTTT. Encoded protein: CASSERSNNSPLHF. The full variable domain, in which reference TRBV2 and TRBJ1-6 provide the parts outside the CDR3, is EPEVTQTPSHQVTQMGQEVILRCVPISNHLYFYWYRQILGQKVEFLVSFYNNEISEKSEIFDDQFSVERPDGSNFTLKIRSTKLEDSAMYFCASSERSNNSPLHFGNGTRLTVT.

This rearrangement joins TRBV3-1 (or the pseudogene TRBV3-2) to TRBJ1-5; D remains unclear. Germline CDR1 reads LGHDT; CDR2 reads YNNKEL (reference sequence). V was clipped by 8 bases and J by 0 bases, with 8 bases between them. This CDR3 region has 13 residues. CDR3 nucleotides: TGTGCCAGCGCTACTGATAGCAATCAGCCCCAGCATTTT. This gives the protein CASATDSNQPQHF.

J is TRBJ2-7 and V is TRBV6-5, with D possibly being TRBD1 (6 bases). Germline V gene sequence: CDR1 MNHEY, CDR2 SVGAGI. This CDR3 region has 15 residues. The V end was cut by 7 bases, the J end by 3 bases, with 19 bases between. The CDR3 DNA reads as TGTGCCAGCAAACTTGGGCTACAGGGAAACTACGAGCAGTACTTC. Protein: CASKLGLQGNYEQYF.

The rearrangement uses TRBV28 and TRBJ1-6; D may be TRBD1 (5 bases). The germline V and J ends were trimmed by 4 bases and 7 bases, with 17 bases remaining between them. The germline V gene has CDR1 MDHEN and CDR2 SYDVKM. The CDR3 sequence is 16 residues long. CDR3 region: CASSSMAGLLNSPLHF. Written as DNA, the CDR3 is TGTGCCAGCAGTTCAATGGCGGGACTCTTGAATTCACCCCTCCACTTT.

The chain's CDR3 is CATSRDRGSFNEKLFF. In nucleotides, the CDR3 is TGTGCCACCAGCAGAGATCGGGGGAGCTTTAATGAAAAACTGTTTTTT. J is TRBJ1-4 and V is TRBV15, with D possibly matching TRBD1 (5 bases). The V end lost 0 bases, the J end lost 4 bases, and 12 bases lay between the germline ends. Germline values: CDR1 LNHNV, CDR2 YYDKDF (reference sequence). CDR3 length: 16 residues.

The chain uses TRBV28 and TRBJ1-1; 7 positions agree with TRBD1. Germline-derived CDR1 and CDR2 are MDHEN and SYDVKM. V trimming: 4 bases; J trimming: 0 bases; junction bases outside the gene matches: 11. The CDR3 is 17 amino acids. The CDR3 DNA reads TGTGCCAGCAGTTACCTTGCAGGGGGTCACATGAACACTGAAGCTTTCTTT. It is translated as CASSYLAGGHMNTEAFF. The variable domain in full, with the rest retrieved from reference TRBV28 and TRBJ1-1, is DVKVTQSSRYLVKRTGEKVFLECVQDMDHENMFWYRQDPGLGLRLIYFSYDVKMKEKGDIPEGYSVSREKKERFSLILESASTNQTSMYLCASSYLAGGHMNTEAFFGQGTRLTVV.

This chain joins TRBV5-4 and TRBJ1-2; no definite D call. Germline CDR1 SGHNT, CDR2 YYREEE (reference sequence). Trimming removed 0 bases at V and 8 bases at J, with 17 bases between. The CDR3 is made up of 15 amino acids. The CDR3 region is CASSLGLGSTEGYTF. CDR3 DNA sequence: TGTGCCAGCAGCTTGGGGTTAGGGAGTACGGAGGGCTACACCTTC.

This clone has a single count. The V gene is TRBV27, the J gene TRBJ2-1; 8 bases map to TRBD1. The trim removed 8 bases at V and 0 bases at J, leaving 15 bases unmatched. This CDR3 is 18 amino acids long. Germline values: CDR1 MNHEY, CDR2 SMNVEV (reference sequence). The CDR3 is CASGGQDPLESSYNEQFF. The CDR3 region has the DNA TGTGCCAGCGGGGGACAGGACCCACTAGAGAGCTCCTACAATGAGCAGTTCTTC.

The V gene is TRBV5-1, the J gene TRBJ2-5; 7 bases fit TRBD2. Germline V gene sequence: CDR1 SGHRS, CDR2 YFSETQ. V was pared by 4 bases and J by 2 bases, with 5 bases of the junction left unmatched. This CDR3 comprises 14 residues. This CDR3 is CASSISGWQETQYF. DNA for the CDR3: TGCGCCAGCAGCATTAGCGGGTGGCAAGAGACCCAGTACTTC.

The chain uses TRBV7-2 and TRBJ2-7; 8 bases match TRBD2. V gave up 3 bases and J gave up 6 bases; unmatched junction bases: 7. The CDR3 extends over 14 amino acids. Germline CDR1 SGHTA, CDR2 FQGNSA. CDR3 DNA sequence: TGTGCCAGCAGCTTTGCGATACTAGCGGCCGAGCAGTACTTC. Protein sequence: CASSFAILAAEQYF.